The next 15 T cell receptor beta chains were all read from a single sample in a study of T cells after somatic rescue of genetic block. TCRdb keeps only in-frame clones here, not all; method: immunoSEQ multiplex PCR. The sample has tens of thousands of clones; approximately 91% are singletons. The sample taken for sequencing was peripheral blood mononuclear cells (PBMCs). The receptor set was obtained from a man aged 30-40 years.

The V call is TRBV6-1, the J call TRBJ1-1; a possible D gene is TRBD1 (5 bases). Trimming left V 4 bases short and J 4 bases short, with 16 bases between. In germline, CDR1 is MNHNS, CDR2 SASEGT. This CDR3 is built from 15 residues. The CDR3 sequence is CASSAALGPSTEAFF. The CDR3 nucleotides are TGTGCCAGCAGTGCTGCCCTGGGACCGAGCACTGAAGCTTTCTTT.

This clone was picked up one time. This rearrangement joins TRBV19 to TRBJ1-6; D is unresolved. CDR3 length: 16 amino acids. V was trimmed by 5 bases and J by 0 bases, leaving 11 bases between them. From germline, CDR1 is LNHDA and CDR2 SQIVND (reference sequence). The DNA of the CDR3 is TGTGCCAGTAGTGCTACCGGCCTCTCCTATAATTCACCCCTCCACTTT. Translating gives CASSATGLSYNSPLHF.

The chain combines TRBV6-5 with TRBJ1-3; D unclear. Trimming pared 6 bases from V and 4 bases from J, leaving 10 bases between. Germline V gene data show CDR1 as MNHEY and CDR2 as SVGAGI. The CDR3 totals 13 residues. For the CDR3, the DNA is TGTGCCAGCAGAGTTACATCCGGAAACACCATATATTTT. Translated, it gives CASRVTSGNTIYF.

With respect to this clone: A read error may account for a junction end that differs from germline. This rearrangement joins TRBV7-7 to TRBJ2-1, with 11 bases matching TRBD2. The CDR3 runs to 16 residues. The germline V gene encodes CDR1 SSHAT and CDR2 FNYEAQ (reference sequence). CDR3: CASSLGVAGGRNEQFF. The CDR3 region has the DNA TGTGCTAGCAGCTTAGGGGTAGCGGGGGGGCGCAATGAGCAGTTCTTC.

This rearrangement joins TRBV6-1 to TRBJ2-1, with 8 positions matching TRBD1. With 4 bases clipped from V and 3 bases from J, the junction kept 2 bases outside the gene matches. Germline CDR1 and CDR2: MNHNS and SASEGT. There are 14 residues in the CDR3. The CDR3 DNA reads TGTGCCAGCAGTGGAGGGACAGGCTACAATGAGCAGTTCTTC. Translation: CASSGGTGYNEQFF.

The chain couples TRBV27 to TRBJ2-7, with unresolved D. The CDR3 loop spans 12 amino acids. The germline CDR1 and CDR2 sequences are MNHEY and SMNVEV (reference sequence). V shed 10 bases and J shed 4 bases, with 14 bases lying between them. CDR3: CAIFPHWYEQYF. CDR3 sequence (DNA): TGTGCCATATTTCCCCATTGGTACGAGCAGTACTTC.

The chain couples TRBV6-1 to TRBJ2-7, with 11 positions matching TRBD1. CDR1 is MNHNS, CDR2 SASEGT, per germline. The trim removed 7 bases at V and 0 bases at J, leaving 5 bases unmatched. This CDR3 is built from 15 residues. The CDR3 here is CASIWDRGSSYEQYF. In DNA form, the CDR3 reads TGTGCCAGCATCTGGGACAGGGGGTCCTCCTACGAGCAGTACTTC.

V is TRBV7-9 and J is TRBJ2-7; tentative D call: TRBD1 (6 bases). In germline, CDR1 is SEHNR, CDR2 FQNEAQ (reference sequence). Trimming took 6 bases from V and 0 from J, leaving 15 bases between them. The CDR3 spans 15 residues. In nucleotides, the CDR3 is TGTGCCAGCAGTCCCGCCCAGGGGCCCTCCTACGAGCAGTACTTC. The encoded protein is CASSPAQGPSYEQYF.

The V gene is TRBV4-1, the J gene TRBJ2-7, with D possibly being TRBD1 or TRBD2 (5 bases each). Trimming pared 1 base from V and 3 bases from J, leaving 13 bases between. The CDR3 length is 15 residues. Per the germline V gene, CDR1 is MGHRA and CDR2 is YSYEKL. The DNA for the CDR3 is TGCGCCAGCAGCCAAGTCGAAGGGACCGGCTACGAGCAGTACTTC. It is translated as CASSQVEGTGYEQYF.

This clone has a handful of counts. The J gene is TRBJ1-5, the V gene TRBV28; no firm D call. The germline V gene encodes CDR1 MDHEN and CDR2 SYDVKM. The CDR3 runs to 13 residues. The V and J ends lost 2 bases and 4 bases respectively, with 6 bases between them. This CDR3 is CASSLSGNQPQHF. As DNA, the CDR3 is TGTGCCAGCAGTTTAAGTGGGAATCAGCCCCAGCATTTT.

This clone came up a few times. J is TRBJ1-4 and V is TRBV28; no firm D call. The CDR3 has 14 residues. The germline V gene has CDR1 MDHEN and CDR2 SYDVKM. V lost 6 bases to trimming and J lost 8 bases, with 16 bases between them. As DNA, the CDR3 is TGTGCCAGCAGCCGCTACCAGGCTTTAGAAAAACTGTTTTTT. This translates into CASSRYQALEKLFF.

The V and J genes are TRBV11-1 and TRBJ2-7; D may be TRBD1 (6 bases). Germline loops: CDR1 SGHAT, CDR2 FQDESV (reference sequence). V gave up 5 bases and J gave up 5 bases, with 10 bases separating them. This CDR3 is built from 12 residues. CDR3 bases: TGTGCCAGCAGCATTACAGGGAACGAGCAGTACTTC. Translation gives CASSITGNEQYF.

V gene TRBV7-9 combines with J gene TRBJ1-1; 7 positions match TRBD1. The junction had 4 bases not matched to a gene; V was cut back by 6 bases and J by 6 bases. Germline CDR1 reads SEHNR; CDR2 reads FQNEAQ (reference sequence). The CDR3 consists of 12 residues. CDR3 sequence (DNA): TGTGCCAGCAGTCACGGGACAGCTGAAGCTTTCTTT. Protein product: CASSHGTAEAFF.

This clone has a single count. CDR3 in DNA: TGTGCCAGTAGTATAGCCGGGACAGGGATCTACGAGCAGTACTTC. It yields the protein CASSIAGTGIYEQYF. The chain has TRBV19 and TRBJ2-5; TRBD1 agrees at 9 bases. The J call is uncertain, as TRBJ2-7 better fits the DNA end. Germline V gene sequence: CDR1 LNHDA, CDR2 SQIVND (reference sequence). CDR3 size: 15 residues.

The J gene is TRBJ2-7, the V gene TRBV7-2; D uncertain. Between the trimmed V and J ends, which lost 4 bases and 0 bases, there was a span of 16 bases. The CDR3 contains 16 residues. Germline CDR1 reads SGHTA; CDR2 reads FQGNSA. The CDR3 protein is CASSWWVGVGSYEQYF. In DNA, the CDR3 is TGTGCCAGCAGCTGGTGGGTTGGGGTCGGCTCCTACGAGCAGTACTTC.